The present TCR beta chain was sequenced within a study of graft-versus-host responses after intestinal transplantation. Study at large: Recipients received multivisceral, liver-intestinal, or isolated intestinal transplants. All recipients were given anti-thymocyte globulin induction, and tacrolimus and steroids were then administered for 2 to 4 years.

This clone came up once. Using immunoSEQ multiplex PCR, the repertoire was profiled, and TCRdb retains in-frame clones only, with some absent. The data contain over 10,000 clones, 70% to 90% of them singletons. The sequence came from a human patient who received an intestinal transplant, so some T cells may come from the graft donor. The sample was PBMCs, taken after intestinal transplantation.

The CDR3 loop reads CASSKSSGLATDTQYF. Written as DNA, the CDR3 is TGTGCCAGCAGTAAAAGCTCGGGACTAGCTACAGATACGCAGTATTTT. This chain connects TRBV28 to TRBJ2-3, with 9 bases lining up with TRBD2. V dropped 5 bases and J dropped 3; count of bases not matched to a gene: 9. There are 16 residues in the CDR3. Germline loops: CDR1 MDHEN, CDR2 SYDVKM.